This T cell receptor beta chain was identified during a study of cytomegalovirus exposure and HLA in healthy donors. Study overall: Approximately 80 million unique TCRs, all from HLA-typed donors, were included in an early release of the data. Broader study findings: Per a prior analysis, the majority of TCR beta V segments were productive roughly 87% or roughly 30% of the time. Researchers had no immune exposure information except CMV serostatus available.

Of note for this clone: Its antigen is currently unknown.

The CDR3 is made up of 16 amino acids. Trimming cost V 4 bases and J 0 bases, with 12 bases left between them. Germline-derived CDR1 and CDR2 are SGHTA and FQGNSA. The PCR used 60 Vbeta and 13 Jbeta primers. Clones were read by immunoSEQ multiplex PCR, and TCRdb kept only the in-frame ones, dropping some. The sample has about 140,000 clones, 88% seen once. The chain joins TRBV7-2 to TRBJ2-2; D is perhaps TRBD1 (5 bases). The TCR comes from a woman between 40 and 55 years old in good health and CMV-seronegative. Sequencing input: PBMCs. CDR3: CASSYRQFPNTGELFF. The CDR3 nucleotides read TGTGCCAGCAGCTACCGACAGTTTCCGAACACCGGGGAGCTGTTTTTT.